The clone carrying this TCR beta chain was observed a single time. Its antigen is not identified. The data stem from a study of Ad26.COV2.S vaccination and SARS-CoV-2 variants. On the study more broadly: Once or twice, 56 days apart, Ad26.COV2.S was delivered intramuscularly.

The treatment denotes: around 19 received Ad26.COV2.S at low or high dose, single or two shots; about 5 received placebo; per-sample allocation not given. Samples were taken on day 63 after the first vaccine or placebo injection. Boston provided a donor who was an adult aged 18-55 years. The V gene end was trimmed by 5 bases and the J gene end by 7 bases; junction bases not matched to a gene: 13. CDR1 and CDR2 (germline): SGHTA, FQGNSA. The CDR3 spans 16 residues. Study observations and caveats: The study found higher spike-specific TCR breadth in vaccine than placebo recipients.

The method was immunoSEQ multiplex PCR; TCRdb's version includes in-frame clones alone and lacks a portion of them. The repertoire holds about 680,000 clones, with around 90% as singletons. The sequence was collected from a person between 18 and 60 years old who received the Ad26.COV2.S COVID-19 vaccine or a placebo. The sample was peripheral blood, taken in a trial of Ad26.COV2.S vaccine versus placebo. The chain has TRBV7-2 and TRBJ2-1; 8 positions agree with TRBD2. The CDR3 region has the DNA TGTGCCAGCAGCCCCCGGAGGGAGCGGGGGATGAATGAGCAGTTCTTC. It specifies CASSPRRERGMNEQFF.